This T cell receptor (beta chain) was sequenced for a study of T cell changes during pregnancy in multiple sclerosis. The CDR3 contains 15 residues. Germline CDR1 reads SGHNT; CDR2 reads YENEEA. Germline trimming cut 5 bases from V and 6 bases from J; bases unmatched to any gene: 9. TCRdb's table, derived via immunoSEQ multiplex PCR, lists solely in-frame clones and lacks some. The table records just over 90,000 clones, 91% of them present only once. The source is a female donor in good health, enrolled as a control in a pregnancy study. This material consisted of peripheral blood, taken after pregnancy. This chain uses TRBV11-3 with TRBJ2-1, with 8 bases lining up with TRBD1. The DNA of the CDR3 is TGTGCCAGCAGCCCATCAGGGGGCTCCCGCAATGAGCAGTTCTTC. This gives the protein CASSPSGGSRNEQFF.